The 12 T cell receptor beta chains below all came from one sample that was sequenced in a study of T cells in Graves' hyperthyroidism and ophthalmopathy. There were TCR beta CDR3 regions amplified from RNA transcripts. Using the HTBI primer set, a first-round RT-PCR was run on the TCR CDR3. TCRdb redid the calling of the multiplex PCR reads with MiXCR, one entry per CDR3 protein. Here the sample spans hundreds of thousands of distinct CDR3 sequences, 15% to 20% being singletons. Sequencing input: blood. The receptors were gathered from a man aged 40-49 years with Graves' ophthalmopathy.

The V call is TRBV3-1, the J call TRBJ1-3; a possible D gene is TRBD1 (6 bases). The CDR3 is 14 residues long. Germline-derived CDR1 and CDR2 are LGHDT and YNNKEL (reference sequence). V lost 7 bases to trimming and J lost 0 bases, with 10 bases between them. CDR3 residues: CASMDSPSGNTIYF. Here the CDR3 DNA reads TGTGCCAGCATGGACAGCCCCTCTGGAAACACCATATATTTT. Complete variable domain (other parts from reference TRBV3-1 and TRBJ1-3): DTAVSQTPKYLVTQMGNDKSIKCEQNLGHDTMYWYKQDSKKFLKIMFSYNNKELIINETVPNRFSPKSPDKAHLNLHINSLELGDSAVYFCASMDSPSGNTIYFGEGSWLTVV.

This clonotype appeared a few times. The genes are TRBV6-1 and TRBJ1-1; D gene uncertain. The CDR3 spans 16 residues. V lost 7 bases, J lost 3 bases, and 21 bases lay in between. Germline-derived CDR1 and CDR2 are MNHNS and SASEGT. CDR3 sequence: CASTGQVKFSDTEAFF. The DNA of the CDR3 is TGTGCCAGCACAGGTCAGGTAAAATTTTCGGACACTGAAGCTTTCTTT.

The rearrangement links TRBV6-5 to TRBJ2-2; maybe TRBD2 (5 bases). Germline V gene lookup returns CDR1 MNHEY and CDR2 SVGAGI. CDR3 size: 17 residues. V was clipped by 0 bases and J by 5 bases, with 16 bases between them. The CDR3 is CASSYSSLSTRTGELFF. CDR3 nucleotides: TGTGCCAGCAGTTACTCGAGTTTGAGTACTAGAACCGGGGAGCTGTTTTTT.

This clonotype was recorded a few times. The J gene is TRBJ1-2, the V gene TRBV6-1, with 10 bases lining up with TRBD1. The CDR3 is 13 residues long. Unmatched junction bases numbered 5, after V lost 8 bases and J lost 5 bases. Looked up from germline, CDR1 is MNHNS and CDR2 is SASEGT. For the CDR3, the DNA is TGTGCCAGCGCGGGACAGGGGCAATATGGCTACACCTTC. Protein: CASAGQGQYGYTF.

The CDR3 reads CAISESLGVETQYF. The CDR3 bases are TGTGCCATCAGTGAGTCCTTGGGGGTAGAGACCCAGTACTTC. J is TRBJ2-5 and V is TRBV10-3; D possibly uses TRBD1 or TRBD2 (5 bases each). This CDR3 spans 14 amino acids. Germline values: CDR1 ENHRY, CDR2 SYGVKD. V lost 0 bases to trimming and J lost 4 bases, with 9 bases between them.

The CDR3 reads CASSYSLPPFYEQYF. The CDR3 DNA follows: TGTGCCAGCAGTTACTCACTCCCACCCTTCTACGAGCAGTACTTC. The rearrangement links TRBV6-2 or TRBV6-3 to TRBJ2-7, with no clear D. V lost 0 bases and J 3 bases, leaving 12 bases between the germline ends. There are 15 residues in the CDR3. Per the germline V gene, CDR1 is MNHEY and CDR2 is SVGEGT.

This chain connects TRBV10-3 to TRBJ1-2; no reliable D call. The CDR3 is made up of 15 amino acids. V lost 4 bases and J lost 0, with 12 bases in between. Germline-derived CDR1 and CDR2 are ENHRY and SYGVKD. CDR3 DNA sequence: TGTGCCATCAGTGGCCAAGTCGCCCCTAACTATGGCTACACCTTC. It encodes CAISGQVAPNYGYTF.

The rearrangement joins TRBV7-9 to TRBJ2-1; D not resolved. The CDR3 contains 12 residues. CDR1 is SEHNR, CDR2 FQNEAQ, per germline (reference sequence). V dropped 6 bases and J dropped 8 bases, with 11 bases sitting between them. DNA of the CDR3: TGTGCCAGCAGTCATTTTATGGATGAGCAGTTCTTC. Amino acid sequence: CASSHFMDEQFF.

This clonotype was counted ten times or more. The chain employs TRBV27 and TRBJ2-1; 7 nucleotides align to TRBD2. CDR1 and CDR2 (germline): MNHEY, SMNVEV (reference sequence). V lost 3 bases, J lost 9 bases, and 8 bases stayed unmatched. The CDR3 is 14 residues long. CDR3 bases: TGTGCCAGCAGTTTTGTCCTAGCGGATACTGAGCAGTTCTTC. Its protein product is CASSFVLADTEQFF.

This clonotype has ten or more counts. The genes are TRBV3-1 and TRBJ2-2; 7 positions match TRBD1. In germline, CDR1 is LGHDT, CDR2 YNNKEL (reference sequence). The CDR3 is 16 residues long. The V gene end was trimmed by 1 base and the J gene end by 3 bases; junction bases not matched to a gene: 5. CDR3 protein: CASSQAVGTDTGELFF. The DNA for the CDR3 is TGTGCCAGCAGCCAAGCGGTAGGGACAGACACCGGGGAGCTGTTTTTT.

This clonotype came up many times. The rearrangement joins TRBV7-2 to TRBJ2-5; TRBD1 is a possible D gene (6 bases). Germline V lookup: CDR1 SGHTA, CDR2 FQGNSA. Trimming left V 1 base short and J 5 bases short, with 14 bases between. The CDR3 has 15 residues. The CDR3 reads CASSLGGPGVETQYF. Here the CDR3 DNA reads TGTGCCAGCAGCTTAGGGGGGCCCGGGGTGGAGACCCAGTACTTC.

This clonotype occurred many times. This sequence joins TRBV2 and TRBJ2-7; D is undetermined. Between the trimmed V and J ends, which lost 6 bases and 2 bases, there was a span of 11 bases. This CDR3 has 13 amino acids. Per germline, CDR1 SNHLY and CDR2 FYNNEI. The chain's CDR3 is CASSAPGPYEQYF. The CDR3 bases are TGTGCCAGCAGCGCCCCGGGCCCCTACGAGCAGTACTTC.